Shown below are 23 T cell receptor beta chains from a single sample sequenced in a study of T cell responses to AZD1222 COVID-19 vaccine. Data came from immunoSEQ multiplex PCR; TCRdb stores just in-frame clones and leaves some out. This sample has over 200,000 clones, with roughly 94% found just once. The specimen was peripheral blood, collected 28 days after the second dose of the MenACWY control vaccine. The receptors shown here come from an adult who received the MenACWY meningococcal vaccine as a control.

This clone turned up a few times. CDR3 amino acids: CASNPTRGSFTF. The CDR3 nucleotides read TGTGCCAGTAACCCGACCAGGGGATCCTTCACCTTC. V and J are TRBV19 and TRBJ1-2; a possible D gene is TRBD1 (6 bases). V lost 7 bases to trimming and J lost 13 bases, with 19 bases between them. In germline, CDR1 is LNHDA, CDR2 SQIVND (reference sequence). The CDR3 runs to 12 residues.

This chain joins TRBV7-9 and TRBJ1-1; D is perhaps TRBD1 (5 bases). V lost 2 bases to trimming and J lost 3 bases, with 13 bases between them. Per the germline V gene, CDR1 is SEHNR and CDR2 is FQNEAQ (reference sequence). This CDR3 contains 15 residues. CDR3 sequence reads: CASSLSGPRDTEAFF. CDR3 DNA sequence: TGTGCCAGCAGCTTATCGGGACCCAGGGACACTGAAGCTTTCTTT.

This rearrangement joins TRBV29-1 to TRBJ2-7; D perhaps matches TRBD1 (6 bases). The CDR3 sequence is 15 residues long. The germline CDR1 and CDR2 sequences are SQVTM and ANQGSEA. V was cut by 7 bases and J by 4 bases, with 23 bases left in between. This CDR3 reads CSAGRSDSPLYEQYF. The CDR3 coding sequence is TGCAGCGCTGGACGCTCGGACAGTCCTCTTTACGAGCAGTACTTC.

Note on this clone: A read error may account for a junction end that differs from germline. This rearrangement joins TRBV7-7 to TRBJ2-1; 13 nucleotides agree with TRBD2. CDR3 size: 16 residues. Germline V gene data show CDR1 as SSHAT and CDR2 as FNYEAQ (reference sequence). The CDR3 coding sequence is TGTGCTAGCAGCCCGGGACTAGCGGGATATGGCAATGAGCAGTTCTTC. Its protein is CASSPGLAGYGNEQFF.

The chain carries TRBV6-5 and TRBJ1-2; possibly TRBD1 for D (6 bases). Germline assignment: CDR1 MNHEY and CDR2 SVGAGI. The germline V and J ends were trimmed by 6 bases and 4 bases, with 15 bases remaining between them. This CDR3 spans 14 amino acids. The DNA of the CDR3 is TGTGCCAGCAGGGGGGCGGACCAGCTCTATGGCTACACCTTC. Its protein product is CASRGADQLYGYTF.

The chain is built from TRBV6-5 and TRBJ2-3; the match to TRBD2 covers 8 bases. The J segment lost 1 base and the V segment lost 2 bases, leaving 5 bases of the junction unmatched. The germline CDR1 and CDR2 sequences are MNHEY and SVGAGI. The CDR3 length is 16 residues. CDR3 in DNA: TGTGCCAGCAGTTACAGTGCAGCGGGGGGCACAGATACGCAGTATTTT. It encodes CASSYSAAGGTDTQYF.

J is TRBJ2-7 and V is TRBV6-5; tentative D call: TRBD2 (6 bases). There are 14 residues in the CDR3. V lost 6 bases, J lost 4 bases, and 16 bases lay in between. The germline gives CDR1 MNHEY, CDR2 SVGAGI. The CDR3 protein is CASRGGLLPYEQYF. The DNA for the CDR3 is TGTGCCAGCAGGGGGGGACTGCTCCCTTACGAGCAGTACTTC.

The gene calls are TRBV19 and TRBJ2-1, with D possibly matching TRBD2 (6 bases). Germline V lookup: CDR1 LNHDA, CDR2 SQIVND (reference sequence). The CDR3 has 14 residues. Trimming took off 6 bases at V and 8 bases at J, with 17 bases between the two ends. The CDR3 coding sequence is TGTGCCAGTAGAAGGGAGGCCCTGAAGGATGAGCAGTTCTTC. Amino acid sequence: CASRREALKDEQFF.

This sequence joins TRBV15 and TRBJ1-4; TRBD1 matches 11 bases. The V segment lost 8 bases and the J segment 5 bases; nucleotides outside the gene matches: 1. This CDR3 has 13 amino acids. CDR1 LNHNV and CDR2 YYDKDF come from the germline V gene (reference sequence). CDR3 nucleotides: TGTGCCACCGGGGACAGGGGGAATGAAAAACTGTTTTTT. Protein: CATGDRGNEKLFF.

The chain employs TRBV25-1 and TRBJ2-5; D is uncertain. This CDR3 has 11 residues. CDR1 is MGHDK, CDR2 SYGVNS, per germline. Deletions cut 4 bases from V and 1 base from J, with 1 base between. This chain's CDR3 is CASSGQETQYF. The CDR3 DNA reads as TGTGCCAGCAGTGGCCAAGAGACCCAGTACTTC. Full variable domain (rest looked up from reference TRBV25-1 and TRBJ2-5): EADIYQTPRYLVIGTGKKITLECSQTMGHDKMYWYQQDPGMELHLIHYSYGVNSTEKGDLSSESTVSRIRTEHFPLTLESARPSHTSQYLCASSGQETQYFGPGTRLLVL.

The chain carries TRBV19 and TRBJ1-1, with 12 bases identical to TRBD1. The germline V gene encodes CDR1 LNHDA and CDR2 SQIVND (reference sequence). Trimming at V came to 6 bases and at J to 5 bases, leaving 7 bases not matched to a gene. This CDR3 is built from 15 residues. The CDR3: CASSRDRGRETEAFF. In DNA form, the CDR3 reads TGTGCCAGTAGCCGGGACAGGGGGCGGGAGACTGAAGCTTTCTTT. The variable domain in full, with the rest retrieved from reference TRBV19 and TRBJ1-1, is DGGITQSPKYLFRKEGQNVTLSCEQNLNHDAMYWYRQDPGQGLRLIYYSQIVNDFQKGDIAEGYSVSREKKESFPLTVTSAQKNPTAFYLCASSRDRGRETEAFFGQGTRLTVV.

The chain joins TRBV9 to TRBJ2-3; 7 positions match TRBD2. J gave up 2 bases and V 0 bases, and 9 bases lay outside the gene matches. There are 17 residues in the CDR3. The germline gives CDR1 SGDLS, CDR2 YYNGEE. CDR3 residues: CASSVVGLEAYTDTQYF. The CDR3 coding sequence is TGTGCCAGCAGCGTAGTAGGACTAGAGGCTTACACAGATACGCAGTATTTT. Full variable domain (outside the CDR3, taken from reference TRBV9 and TRBJ2-3): DSGVTQTPKHLITATGQRVTLRCSPRSGDLSVYWYQQSLDQGLQFLIQYYNGEERAKGNILERFSAQQFPDLHSELNLSSLELGDSALYFCASSVVGLEAYTDTQYFGPGTRLTVL.

This rearrangement joins TRBV9 to TRBJ2-1; 10 bases map to TRBD2. The CDR3 consists of 17 residues. CDR1 is SGDLS and CDR2 is YYNGEE in the germline V gene. V shed 6 bases and J 8 bases; nucleotides not matched to a gene: 17. The CDR3 protein is CASTTGGDLAGVDEQFF. The CDR3, as DNA: TGTGCCAGCACCACTGGGGGGGACCTAGCGGGAGTAGATGAGCAGTTCTTC.

The rearrangement joins TRBV28 to TRBJ1-5; D is unclear. The CDR3 covers 14 residues. The germline gives CDR1 MDHEN, CDR2 SYDVKM. With 5 bases removed from V and 3 bases from J, the gap between germline ends came to 11 bases. The CDR3 DNA is TGTGCCAGCAGTCTAACCTTCGCCAATCAGCCCCAGCATTTT. Its protein is CASSLTFANQPQHF.

The chain uses TRBV28 and TRBJ1-1; D is undetermined. Trimming took 6 bases from V and 0 from J, leaving 14 bases between them. The CDR3 spans 15 residues. Germline assignment: CDR1 MDHEN and CDR2 SYDVKM. This CDR3 is CASSPPAALNTEAFF. CDR3 bases: TGTGCCAGCAGCCCTCCGGCAGCCTTGAACACTGAAGCTTTCTTT.

This rearrangement joins TRBV5-4 to TRBJ1-1, with 7 bases fitting TRBD1. Trimming cost V 4 bases and J 1 base; bases outside gene matches: 4. In germline, CDR1 is SGHNT, CDR2 YYREEE (reference sequence). This CDR3 is built from 14 residues. The CDR3 nucleotides read TGTGCCAGCAGCCTGGGACAGAGGAACACTGAAGCTTTCTTT. Translated, it gives CASSLGQRNTEAFF.

The chain employs TRBV3-1 (or the pseudogene TRBV3-2) and TRBJ2-5; no definite D call. Per the germline V gene, CDR1 is LGHDT and CDR2 is YNNKEL (reference sequence). V lost 0 bases to trimming and J lost 5 bases, with 10 bases between them. This CDR3 contains 14 residues. CDR3 in DNA: TGTGCCAGCAGCCAAGATTTTGGGGTCGAGACCCAGTACTTC. Translating gives CASSQDFGVETQYF.

The chain joins TRBV30 to TRBJ2-3; 11 nucleotides line up with TRBD2. The germline V gene encodes CDR1 GTSNPN and CDR2 SVGIG (reference sequence). There are 16 residues in the CDR3. With V trimmed by 2 bases and J by 3 bases, 7 bases remained unmatched. CDR3 coding DNA: TGTGCCTGGAGTCCTTCCGGGACTAGCGGAACAGATACGCAGTATTTT. This translates into CAWSPSGTSGTDTQYF. Looking up the rest from reference TRBV30 and TRBJ2-3 gives the full variable domain: SQTIHQWPATLVQPVGSPLSLECTVEGTSNPNLYWYRQAAGRGLQLLFYSVGIGQISSEVPQNLSASRPQDRQFILSSKKLLLSDSGFYLCAWSPSGTSGTDTQYFGPGTRLTVL.

The chain has TRBV9 and TRBJ2-5; tentatively, D is TRBD2 (5 bases). V lost 0 bases, J lost 0 bases, and 6 bases lay in between. Germline loops: CDR1 SGDLS, CDR2 YYNGEE. This CDR3 spans 14 amino acids. The CDR3 DNA reads as TGTGCCAGCAGCGTAGTGGGAGACCAAGAGACCCAGTACTTC. Protein: CASSVVGDQETQYF.

The chain joins TRBV28 to TRBJ1-5, with D possibly TRBD1 on 5 matching bases. V was trimmed by 6 bases and J by 2 bases, leaving 14 bases between them. Germline V lookup: CDR1 MDHEN, CDR2 SYDVKM. The CDR3 loop spans 15 amino acids. The DNA of the CDR3 is TGTGCCAGCAGAGATGACGGGGGGGGCAATCAGCCCCAGCATTTT. Residues: CASRDDGGGNQPQHF.

J is TRBJ1-2 and V is TRBV28; 7 nucleotides match TRBD1. With 7 bases clipped from V and 4 bases from J, the junction kept 12 bases outside the gene matches. CDR1 is MDHEN, CDR2 SYDVKM, per germline. The CDR3 runs to 15 residues. Here the CDR3 DNA reads TGTGCCAGCACGCGGACAGGCCCGGGGAGCTATGGCTACACCTTC. Protein: CASTRTGPGSYGYTF.

V gene TRBV5-1 combines with J gene TRBJ2-7; 7 bases match TRBD1. Unmatched junction bases numbered 8, after V lost 2 bases and J lost 3 bases. In germline, CDR1 is SGHRS, CDR2 YFSETQ. The length of the CDR3 is 15 residues. The CDR3 nucleotides read TGCGCCAGCAGCTTAATACCCGGACAGGACTACGAGCAGTACTTC. This encodes CASSLIPGQDYEQYF.

V and J are TRBV5-1 and TRBJ2-5; D is ambiguous. Germline V gene sequence: CDR1 SGHRS, CDR2 YFSETQ. There are 14 residues in the CDR3. Trimming took off 0 bases at V and 2 bases at J, with 8 bases between the two ends. CDR3: CASSLVGLQETQYF. The CDR3 region has the DNA TGCGCCAGCAGCTTGGTTGGGTTACAAGAGACCCAGTACTTC. Supplemented by reference TRBV5-1 and TRBJ2-5, the full variable domain reads KAGVTQTPRYLIKTRGQQVTLSCSPISGHRSVSWYQQTPGQGLQFLFEYFSETQRNKGNFPGRFSGRQFSNSRSEMNVSTLELGDSALYLCASSLVGLQETQYFGPGTRLLVL.